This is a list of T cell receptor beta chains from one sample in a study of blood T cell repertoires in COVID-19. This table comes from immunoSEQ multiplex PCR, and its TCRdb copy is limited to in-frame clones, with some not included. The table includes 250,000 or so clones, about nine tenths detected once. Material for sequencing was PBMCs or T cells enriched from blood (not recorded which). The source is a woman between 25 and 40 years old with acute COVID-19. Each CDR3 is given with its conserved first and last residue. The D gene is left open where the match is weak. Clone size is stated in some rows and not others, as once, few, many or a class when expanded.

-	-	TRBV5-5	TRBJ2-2	CASSPQTGGELFF	TGTGCCAGCAGCCCACAAACGGGTGGAGAGCTGTTTTTT
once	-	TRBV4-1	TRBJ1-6	CASSQLPTGPPLHF	TGCGCCAGCAGCCAATTGCCGACAGGTCCACCCCTCCACTTT
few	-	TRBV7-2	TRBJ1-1	CASSLNINRVGAEAFF	TGTGCCAGCAGCTTAAACATAAACAGGGTTGGGGCTGAAGCTTTCTTT
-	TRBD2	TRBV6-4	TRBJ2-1	CASSAYLTSDSYNEQFF	TGTGCCAGCAGTGCCTACCTTACTAGCGACTCCTACAATGAGCAGTTCTTC
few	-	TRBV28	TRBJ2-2	CASSNSGYPQAGELFF	TGTGCCAGCAGTAACAGCGGCTACCCGCAGGCCGGGGAGCTGTTTTTT
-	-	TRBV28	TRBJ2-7	CASSSVPPGYEQYF	TGTGCCAGCAGTTCCGTACCCCCAGGGTACGAGCAGTACTTC
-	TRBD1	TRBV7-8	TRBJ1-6	CASTPTGQAAPGDNSPLHF	TGTGCCAGCACCCCCACCGGACAGGCCGCCCCGGGTGATAATTCACCCCTCCACTTT
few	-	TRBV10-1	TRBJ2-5	CASSESPSAEETQYF	TGCGCCAGCAGTGAGTCCCCTAGCGCCGAAGAGACCCAGTACTTC
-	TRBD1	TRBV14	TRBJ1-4	CASSPRQGTNEKLFF	TGTGCCAGCAGCCCAAGACAGGGGACTAATGAAAAACTGTTTTTT
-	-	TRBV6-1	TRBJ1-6	CASSDRVSPLHF	TGTGCCAGCAGTGACAGGGTTTCACCCCTCCACTTT
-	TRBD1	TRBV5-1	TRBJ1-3	CASSPGQGETTIYF	TGCGCCAGCAGCCCGGGACAGGGAGAGACCACCATATATTTT
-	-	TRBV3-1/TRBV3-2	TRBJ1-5	CASSPQGLAQPQHF	TGTGCCAGCAGCCCGCAGGGGTTGGCTCAGCCCCAGCATTTT
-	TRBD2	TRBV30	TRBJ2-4	CAWSTLAGDGNIQYF	TGTGCCTGGAGTACACTAGCGGGAGATGGGAACATTCAGTACTTC
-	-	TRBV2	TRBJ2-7	CASSALEVLVEQYF	TGTGCCAGCAGTGCCCTGGAGGTACTCGTCGAGCAGTACTTC
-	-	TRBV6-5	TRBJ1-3	CASSLDRGNTIYF	TGTGCCAGCAGTTTAGACAGGGGAAACACCATATATTTT
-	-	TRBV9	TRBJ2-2	CASSGHVGSGGAGELFF	TGTGCCAGCAGCGGACATGTCGGAAGCGGAGGGGCCGGGGAGCTGTTTTTT
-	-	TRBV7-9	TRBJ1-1	CASSLSNQNTEAFF	TGTGCCAGCAGCTTATCTAATCAGAACACTGAAGCTTTCTTT
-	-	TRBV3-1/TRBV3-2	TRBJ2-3	CASSQERTIRTDTQYF	TGTGCCAGCAGCCAAGAGAGGACTATCCGCACAGATACGCAGTATTTT
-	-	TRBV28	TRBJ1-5	CASRQPWGEPQHF	TGTGCCAGCAGACAACCCTGGGGGGAGCCCCAGCATTTT
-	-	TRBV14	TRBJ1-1	CASSHLGPNTEAFF	TGTGCCAGCAGCCATCTCGGTCCGAACACTGAAGCTTTCTTT
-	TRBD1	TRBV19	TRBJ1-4	CASSGGAVGEKLFF	TGTGCCAGTTCAGGGGGCGCGGTAGGTGAAAAACTGTTTTTT
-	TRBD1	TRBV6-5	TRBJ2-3	CASSDRDSSDTQYF	TGTGCCAGCAGCGACCGGGACAGCTCAGATACGCAGTATTTT